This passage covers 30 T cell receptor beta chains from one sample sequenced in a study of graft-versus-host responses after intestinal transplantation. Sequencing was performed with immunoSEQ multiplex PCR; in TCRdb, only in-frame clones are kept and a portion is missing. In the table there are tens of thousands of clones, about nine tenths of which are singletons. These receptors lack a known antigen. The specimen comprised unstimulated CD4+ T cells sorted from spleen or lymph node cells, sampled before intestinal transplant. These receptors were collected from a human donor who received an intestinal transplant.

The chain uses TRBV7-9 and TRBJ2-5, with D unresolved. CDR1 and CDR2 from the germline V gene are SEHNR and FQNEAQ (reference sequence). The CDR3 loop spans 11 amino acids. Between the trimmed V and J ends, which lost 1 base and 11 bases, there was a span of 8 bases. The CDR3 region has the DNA TGTGCCAGCAGCTTAGGCAACCAGCAGTACTTC. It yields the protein CASSLGNQQYF.

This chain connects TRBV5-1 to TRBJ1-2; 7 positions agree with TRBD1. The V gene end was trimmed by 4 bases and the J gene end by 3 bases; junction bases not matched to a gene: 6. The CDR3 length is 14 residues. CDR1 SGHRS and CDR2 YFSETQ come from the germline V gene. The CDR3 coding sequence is TGCGCCAGCAGCCGGGACAGTCGTGACTATGGCTACACCTTC. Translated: CASSRDSRDYGYTF. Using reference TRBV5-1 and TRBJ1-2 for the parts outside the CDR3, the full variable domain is KAGVTQTPRYLIKTRGQQVTLSCSPISGHRSVSWYQQTPGQGLQFLFEYFSETQRNKGNFPGRFSGRQFSNSRSEMNVSTLELGDSALYLCASSRDSRDYGYTFGSGTRLTVV.

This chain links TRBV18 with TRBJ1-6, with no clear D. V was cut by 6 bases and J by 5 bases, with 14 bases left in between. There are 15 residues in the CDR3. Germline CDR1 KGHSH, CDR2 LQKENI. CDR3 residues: CASSPPEGDNSPLHF. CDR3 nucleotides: TGTGCCAGCTCCCCCCCCGAGGGAGATAATTCACCCCTCCACTTT.

CDR3 region: CASSLAADGNQPQHF. DNA for the CDR3: TGTGCCAGCAGCTTAGCGGCGGATGGCAATCAGCCCCAGCATTTT. The chain combines TRBV7-8 with TRBJ1-5; no clear D. Between the trimmed V and J ends, which lost 0 bases and 2 bases, there was a span of 8 bases. Per the germline V gene, CDR1 is SGHVS and CDR2 is FQNEAQ. The CDR3 length is 15 residues.

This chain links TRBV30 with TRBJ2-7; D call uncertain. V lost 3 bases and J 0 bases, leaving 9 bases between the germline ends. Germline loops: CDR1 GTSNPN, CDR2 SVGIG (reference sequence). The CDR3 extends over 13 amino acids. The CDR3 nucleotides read TGTGCCTGGAGCCTCGACACCTCCTACGAGCAGTACTTC. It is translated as CAWSLDTSYEQYF.

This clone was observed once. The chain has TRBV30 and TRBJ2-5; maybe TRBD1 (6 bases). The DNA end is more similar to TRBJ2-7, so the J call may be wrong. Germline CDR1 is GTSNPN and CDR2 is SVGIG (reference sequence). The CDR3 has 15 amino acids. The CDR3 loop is CAWSIPTGSRYEQYF. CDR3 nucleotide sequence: TGTGCCTGGAGTATCCCAACAGGGTCGAGATACGAGCAGTACTTC.

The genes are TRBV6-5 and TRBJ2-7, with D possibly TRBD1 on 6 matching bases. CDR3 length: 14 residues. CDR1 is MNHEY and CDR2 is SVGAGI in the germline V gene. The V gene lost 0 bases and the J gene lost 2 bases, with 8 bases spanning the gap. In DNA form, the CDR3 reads TGTGCCAGCAGTTACTCTGGGGGCACCTACGAGCAGTACTTC. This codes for CASSYSGGTYEQYF.

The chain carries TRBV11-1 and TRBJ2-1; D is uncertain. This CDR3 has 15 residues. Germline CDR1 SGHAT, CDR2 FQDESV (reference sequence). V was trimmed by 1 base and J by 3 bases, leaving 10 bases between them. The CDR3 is CASSLDELGYNEQFF. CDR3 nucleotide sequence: TGTGCCAGCAGCTTAGATGAATTGGGCTACAATGAGCAGTTCTTC.

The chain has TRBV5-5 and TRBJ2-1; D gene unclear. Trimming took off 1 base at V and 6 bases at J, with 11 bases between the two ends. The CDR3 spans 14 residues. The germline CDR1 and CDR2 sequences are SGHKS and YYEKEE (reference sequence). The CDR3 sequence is CASSLTPPANEQFF. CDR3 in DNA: TGTGCCAGCAGCTTGACCCCCCCGGCCAATGAGCAGTTCTTC.

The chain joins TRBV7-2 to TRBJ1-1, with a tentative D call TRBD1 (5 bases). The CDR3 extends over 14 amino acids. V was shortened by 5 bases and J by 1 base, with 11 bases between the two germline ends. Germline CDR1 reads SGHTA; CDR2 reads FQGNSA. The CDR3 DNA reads TGTGCCAGCAGCCCCCGACAGCGGAACACTGAAGCTTTCTTT. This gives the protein CASSPRQRNTEAFF.

The CDR3: CASSVVNNEQFF. CDR3 DNA: TGCGCCAGCAGTGTCGTTAACAATGAGCAGTTCTTC. This chain uses TRBV10-2 with TRBJ2-1; D is undetermined. The germline V and J ends were trimmed by 4 bases and 5 bases, with 6 bases remaining between them. There are 12 residues in the CDR3. Germline CDR1 WSHSY, CDR2 SAAADI.

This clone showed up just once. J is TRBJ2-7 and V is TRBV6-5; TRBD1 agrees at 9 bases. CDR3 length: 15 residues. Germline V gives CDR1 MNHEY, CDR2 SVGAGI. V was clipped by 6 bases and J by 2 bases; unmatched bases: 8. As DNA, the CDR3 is TGTGCCAGCAGCATGAACGACAGGGGGGCCTACGAGCAGTACTTC. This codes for CASSMNDRGAYEQYF.

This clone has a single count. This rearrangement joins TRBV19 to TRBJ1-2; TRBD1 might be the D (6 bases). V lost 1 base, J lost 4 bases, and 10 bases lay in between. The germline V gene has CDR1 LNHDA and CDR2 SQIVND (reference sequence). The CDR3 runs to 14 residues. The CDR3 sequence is CASSIAQGFYGYTF. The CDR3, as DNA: TGTGCCAGTAGTATAGCCCAGGGGTTCTATGGCTACACCTTC.

Written as DNA, the CDR3 is TGTGCCAGTCGCCGGCCTAACACCGGGGAGCTGTTTTTT. Its protein product is CASRRPNTGELFF. This sequence joins TRBV18 and TRBJ2-2; D remains ambiguous. Trimming took 9 bases from V and 2 from J, leaving 10 bases between them. The CDR3 length is 13 residues. The V gene's germline CDR1 is KGHSH and CDR2 LQKENI.

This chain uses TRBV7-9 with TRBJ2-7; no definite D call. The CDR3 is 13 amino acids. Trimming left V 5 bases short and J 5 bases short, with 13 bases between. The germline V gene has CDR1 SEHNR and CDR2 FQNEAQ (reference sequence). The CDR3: CASSPRTSDEQYF. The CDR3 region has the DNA TGTGCCAGCAGCCCAAGAACATCCGACGAGCAGTACTTC.

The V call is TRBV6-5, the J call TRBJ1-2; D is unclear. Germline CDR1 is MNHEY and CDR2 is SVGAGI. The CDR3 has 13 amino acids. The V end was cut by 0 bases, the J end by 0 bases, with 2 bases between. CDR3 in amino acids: CASSYSPNYGYTF. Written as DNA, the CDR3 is TGTGCCAGCAGTTACTCTCCTAACTATGGCTACACCTTC.

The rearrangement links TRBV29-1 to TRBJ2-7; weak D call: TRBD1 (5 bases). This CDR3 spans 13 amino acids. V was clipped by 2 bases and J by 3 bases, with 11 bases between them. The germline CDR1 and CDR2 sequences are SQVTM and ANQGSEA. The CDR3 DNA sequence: TGCAGCGTTGAATTTGTTAGGGGCTACGAGCAGTACTTC. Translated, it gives CSVEFVRGYEQYF.

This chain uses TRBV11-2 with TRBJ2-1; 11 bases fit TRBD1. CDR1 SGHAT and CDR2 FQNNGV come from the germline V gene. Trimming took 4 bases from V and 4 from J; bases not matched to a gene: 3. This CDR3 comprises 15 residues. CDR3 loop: CASSSGQGAYNEQFF. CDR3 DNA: TGTGCCAGCAGCTCAGGACAGGGGGCGTACAATGAGCAGTTCTTC.

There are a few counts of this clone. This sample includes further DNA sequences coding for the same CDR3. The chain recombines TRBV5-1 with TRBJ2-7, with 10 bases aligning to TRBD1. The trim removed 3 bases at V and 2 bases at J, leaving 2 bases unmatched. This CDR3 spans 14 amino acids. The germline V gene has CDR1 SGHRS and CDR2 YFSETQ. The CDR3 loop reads CASSYGQGAYEQYF. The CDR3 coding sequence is TGCGCCAGCAGCTATGGACAGGGGGCCTACGAGCAGTACTTC.

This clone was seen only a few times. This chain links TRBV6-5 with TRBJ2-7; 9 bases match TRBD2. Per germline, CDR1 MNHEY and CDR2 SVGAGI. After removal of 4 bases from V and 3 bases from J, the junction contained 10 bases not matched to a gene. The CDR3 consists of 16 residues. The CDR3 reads CASSSLAGVVLYEQYF. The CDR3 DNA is TGTGCCAGCAGTTCCTTAGCGGGAGTAGTCCTCTACGAGCAGTACTTC.

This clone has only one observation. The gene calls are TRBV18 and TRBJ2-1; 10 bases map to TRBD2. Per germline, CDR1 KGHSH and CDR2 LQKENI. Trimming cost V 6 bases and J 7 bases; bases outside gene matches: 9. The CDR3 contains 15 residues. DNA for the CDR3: TGTGCCAGCTCTCGGCTAGCGGGAGATCTTAATGAGCAGTTCTTC. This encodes CASSRLAGDLNEQFF.

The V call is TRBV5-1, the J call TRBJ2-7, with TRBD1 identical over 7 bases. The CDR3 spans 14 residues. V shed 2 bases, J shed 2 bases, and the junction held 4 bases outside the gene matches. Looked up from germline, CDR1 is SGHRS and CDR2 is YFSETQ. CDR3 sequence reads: CASSFQDRTYEQYF. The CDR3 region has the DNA TGCGCCAGCAGCTTTCAGGACAGGACCTACGAGCAGTACTTC.

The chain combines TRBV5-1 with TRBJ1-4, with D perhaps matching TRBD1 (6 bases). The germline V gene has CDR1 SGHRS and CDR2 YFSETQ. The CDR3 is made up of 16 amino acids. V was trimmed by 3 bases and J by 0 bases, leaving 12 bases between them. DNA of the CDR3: TGCGCCAGCAGCTCCGGGACACCTGCAACTAATGAAAAACTGTTTTTT. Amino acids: CASSSGTPATNEKLFF.

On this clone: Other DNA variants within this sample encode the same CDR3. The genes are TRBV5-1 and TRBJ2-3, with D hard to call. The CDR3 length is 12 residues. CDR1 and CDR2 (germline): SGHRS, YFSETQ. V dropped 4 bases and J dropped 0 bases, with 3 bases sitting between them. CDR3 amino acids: CASSPSTDTQYF. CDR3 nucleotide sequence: TGCGCCAGCAGCCCTAGCACAGATACGCAGTATTTT.

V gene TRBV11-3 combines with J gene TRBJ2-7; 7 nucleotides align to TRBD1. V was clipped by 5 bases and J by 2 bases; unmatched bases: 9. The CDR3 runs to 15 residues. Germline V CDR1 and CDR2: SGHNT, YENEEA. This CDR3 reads CASSPRDSRPYEQYF. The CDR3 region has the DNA TGTGCCAGCAGCCCCCGGGACAGCAGACCCTACGAGCAGTACTTC.

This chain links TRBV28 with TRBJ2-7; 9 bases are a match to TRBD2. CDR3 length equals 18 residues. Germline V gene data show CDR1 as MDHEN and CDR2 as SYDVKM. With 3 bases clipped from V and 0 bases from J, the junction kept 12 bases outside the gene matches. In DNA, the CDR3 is TGTGCCAGCAGTTTTATTCCTAGCGGGATCGAAAGCTCCTACGAGCAGTACTTC. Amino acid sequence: CASSFIPSGIESSYEQYF.

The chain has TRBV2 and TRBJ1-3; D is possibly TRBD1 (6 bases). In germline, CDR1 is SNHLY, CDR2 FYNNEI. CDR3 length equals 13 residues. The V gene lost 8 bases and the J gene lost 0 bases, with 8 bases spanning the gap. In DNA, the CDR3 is TGTGCCAGCCGGGACAACTCTGGAAACACCATATATTTT. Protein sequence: CASRDNSGNTIYF.

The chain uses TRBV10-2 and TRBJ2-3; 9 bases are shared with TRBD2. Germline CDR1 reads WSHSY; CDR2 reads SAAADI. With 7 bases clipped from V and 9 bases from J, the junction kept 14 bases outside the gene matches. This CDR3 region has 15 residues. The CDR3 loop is CASTSGLAGPPTQYF. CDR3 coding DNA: TGCGCCAGCACGAGTGGGCTAGCGGGACCCCCAACGCAGTATTTT.

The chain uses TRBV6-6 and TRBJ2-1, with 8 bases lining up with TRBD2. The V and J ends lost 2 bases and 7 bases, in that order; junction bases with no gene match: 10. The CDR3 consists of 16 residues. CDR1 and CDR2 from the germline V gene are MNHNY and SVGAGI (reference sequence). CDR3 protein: CASSYRTSRVGNEQFF. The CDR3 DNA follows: TGTGCCAGCAGTTACCGGACTAGCCGGGTGGGGAATGAGCAGTTCTTC.

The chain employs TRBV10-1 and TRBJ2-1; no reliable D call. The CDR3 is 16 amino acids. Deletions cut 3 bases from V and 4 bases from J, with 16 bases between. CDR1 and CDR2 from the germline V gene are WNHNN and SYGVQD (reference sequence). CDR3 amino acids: CASSDRPQTTYNEQFF. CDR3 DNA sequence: TGCGCCAGCAGTGATCGTCCTCAAACAACATACAATGAGCAGTTCTTC.